Listed below are T cell receptor beta chains from one sample, sequenced in a study of cytomegalovirus exposure and HLA in healthy donors. The repertoire was sequenced with immunoSEQ multiplex PCR; TCRdb's copy has only in-frame clones and lacks some. The sample includes approximately 160,000 clones, 70% to 80% seen only once; the top ten take 1.4%. Source material: PBMCs. The receptors come from a woman aged 30 to 39 in good health and CMV-seropositive. CDR3s include the opening cysteine and the closing phenylalanine or tryptophan. Fields, in order: D gene, J gene, V gene, CDR3 protein. A D gene is named only where the DNA matches it firmly.

D: -; J: TRBJ2-5; V: TRBV11-3; CDR3: CASSLDGRLQETQYF
D: TRBD1; J: TRBJ2-7; V: TRBV11-2; CDR3: CASSILTGGSYEQYF
D: TRBD2; J: TRBJ2-1; V: TRBV28; CDR3: CASSPTLAGGYNEQFF
D: -; J: TRBJ1-1; V: TRBV4-3; CDR3: CASRPTANTEAFF
D: -; J: TRBJ1-6; V: TRBV14; CDR3: CASSQDVQGNSPLHF
D: TRBD1; J: TRBJ1-4; V: TRBV7-6; CDR3: CASSPITGGEKLFF
D: -; J: TRBJ2-7; V: TRBV4-3; CDR3: CASSQAFPDSPYEQYF
D: TRBD1; J: TRBJ1-2; V: TRBV10-3; CDR3: CAISWDSTYGYTF
D: TRBD2; J: TRBJ2-1; V: TRBV7-7; CDR3: CASSFGLAGGDEQFF
D: TRBD1; J: TRBJ2-1; V: TRBV5-1; CDR3: CASSARSGTGNNEQFF
D: -; J: TRBJ1-3; V: TRBV5-8; CDR3: CASSLDGAAPENTIYF
D: TRBD2; J: TRBJ2-5; V: TRBV25-1; CDR3: CASSDRGSFETQYF